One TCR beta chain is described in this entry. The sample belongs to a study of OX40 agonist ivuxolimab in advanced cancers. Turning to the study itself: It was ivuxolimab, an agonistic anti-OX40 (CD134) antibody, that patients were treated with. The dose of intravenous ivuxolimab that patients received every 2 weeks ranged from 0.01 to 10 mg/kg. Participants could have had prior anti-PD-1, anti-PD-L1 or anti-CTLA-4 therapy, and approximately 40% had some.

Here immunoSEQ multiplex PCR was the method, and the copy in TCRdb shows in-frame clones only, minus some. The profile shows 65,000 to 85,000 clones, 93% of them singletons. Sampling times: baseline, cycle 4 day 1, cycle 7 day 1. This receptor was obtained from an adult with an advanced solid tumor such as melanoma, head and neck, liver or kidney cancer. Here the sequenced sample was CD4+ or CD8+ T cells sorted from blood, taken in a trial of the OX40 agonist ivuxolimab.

The CDR3 reads CASSPGTGVTETQYF. The DNA for the CDR3 is TGTGCCAGCTCACCCGGGACAGGGGTGACAGAGACCCAGTACTTC. The chain joins TRBV18 to TRBJ2-5, with 10 bases matching TRBD1. This CDR3 is 15 amino acids long. The trim removed 3 bases at V and 4 bases at J, leaving 5 bases unmatched. Germline CDR1 reads KGHSH; CDR2 reads LQKENI.